These 30 T cell receptor beta chains were sequenced from one sample in a study of T-cell memory formation after mild COVID-19. One entry per CDR3 protein results from TCRdb running MiXCR on the 5' RACE reads. This table has under 550,000 distinct CDR3 sequences, more than 15% appearing once. Sequenced material: PBMCs or a T cell subset sorted from them (not recorded which). These receptors were obtained from a young man who had mild COVID-19 (a few samples of this study predate the infection). Cell type and time point are not known.

The chain is built from TRBV20-1 and TRBJ2-3, with D hard to call. The V end lost 5 bases, the J end lost 6 bases, and 9 bases lay between the germline ends. Germline-derived CDR1 and CDR2 are DFQATT and SNEGSKA (reference sequence). This CDR3 has 11 amino acids. CDR3 sequence: CSALRSDTQYF. Here the CDR3 DNA reads TGCAGTGCTCTAAGATCGGATACGCAGTATTTT.

The chain employs TRBV15 and TRBJ1-4; D remains unclear. CDR3 length: 16 residues. Germline loops: CDR1 LNHNV, CDR2 YYDKDF (reference sequence). Trimming shortened V by 0 bases and J by 4 bases, and 12 bases separated the two germline ends. CDR3: CATSRDLRGSNEKLFF. The DNA of the CDR3 is TGTGCCACCAGCAGAGATCTCCGGGGAAGTAATGAAAAACTGTTTTTT.

V gene TRBV6-5 combines with J gene TRBJ2-7; 12 nucleotides line up with TRBD1. Germline-derived CDR1 and CDR2 are MNHEY and SVGAGI. The CDR3 totals 16 residues. Germline trimming cut 5 bases from V and 5 bases from J; bases unmatched to any gene: 10. CDR3 sequence: CASSKLGQGAHNEQYF. The CDR3 DNA sequence: TGTGCCAGCAGTAAATTGGGACAGGGGGCGCATAACGAGCAGTACTTC.

Only a few counts were recorded for this clonotype. The V and J genes are TRBV5-1 and TRBJ2-3; 8 positions agree with TRBD2. Germline-derived CDR1 and CDR2 are SGHRS and YFSETQ. This CDR3 spans 13 amino acids. V gave up 8 bases and J gave up 2 bases; unmatched junction bases: 4. CDR3 DNA sequence: TGCGCCAGTTTAGCGGGAAACACAGATACGCAGTATTTT. It specifies CASLAGNTDTQYF.

DNA of the CDR3: TGTGCCAGCTCACCGTCGGGACGAGAAAACACTGAAGCTTTCTTT. Translation: CASSPSGRENTEAFF. V and J are TRBV18 and TRBJ1-1; possibly TRBD1 for D (5 bases). Germline V gives CDR1 KGHSH, CDR2 LQKENI. Trimming removed 3 bases from V and 2 bases from J, with 13 bases in between. The CDR3 covers 15 residues.

The rearrangement uses TRBV13 and TRBJ1-1, with D unclear. Germline V gene lookup returns CDR1 PRHDT and CDR2 FYEKMQ (reference sequence). CDR3 size: 15 residues. Trimming took off 2 bases at V and 5 bases at J, with 15 bases between the two ends. This chain's CDR3 is CASSLKFVLVTEAFF. The CDR3 coding sequence is TGTGCCAGCAGCTTAAAGTTCGTGTTGGTTACTGAAGCTTTCTTT. Using reference TRBV13 and TRBJ1-1 for the parts outside the CDR3, the full variable domain is AAGVIQSPRHLIKEKRETATLKCYPIPRHDTVYWYQQGPGQDPQFLISFYEKMQSDKGSIPDRFSAQQFSDYHSELNMSSLELGDSALYFCASSLKFVLVTEAFFGQGTRLTVV.

This clonotype was detected many times. The chain couples TRBV3-1 to TRBJ2-1; TRBD2 aligns across 10 bases. J gave up 0 bases and V 2 bases, and 4 bases lay outside the gene matches. In germline, CDR1 is LGHDT, CDR2 YNNKEL (reference sequence). The CDR3 sequence is 17 residues long. The CDR3 is CASSQHSGGSSYNEQFF. CDR3 sequence (DNA): TGTGCCAGCAGCCAACATAGCGGGGGGAGCTCCTACAATGAGCAGTTCTTC.

This chain connects TRBV7-2 to TRBJ2-3, with a weak D call TRBD2 (7 bases). This CDR3 is built from 16 residues. V was clipped by 3 bases and J by 1 base, with 14 bases between them. Looked up from germline, CDR1 is SGHTA and CDR2 is FQGNSA. CDR3 sequence reads: CASSFGGLAGTDTQYF. CDR3 DNA: TGTGCCAGCAGCTTCGGGGGCCTAGCGGGCACAGATACGCAGTATTTT. Looking up the rest from reference TRBV7-2 and TRBJ2-3 gives the full variable domain: GAGVSQSPSNKVTEKGKDVELRCDPISGHTALYWYRQSLGQGLEFLIYFQGNSAPDKSGLPSDRFSAERTGGSVSTLTIQRTQQEDSAVYLCASSFGGLAGTDTQYFGPGTRLTVL.

This clonotype was counted a few times. V usage is TRBV27 and J usage is TRBJ2-1; D not certain. Germline V gene data show CDR1 as MNHEY and CDR2 as SMNVEV (reference sequence). The CDR3 sequence is 12 residues long. V lost 3 bases and J 9 bases, leaving 9 bases between the germline ends. The CDR3 nucleotides are TGTGCCAGCAGTTTGACTGGTATTGAGCAGTTCTTC. Its translation is CASSLTGIEQFF.

In this sample, this clonotype turned up a few times. The chain has TRBV7-2 and TRBJ2-1, with D hard to call. Germline values: CDR1 SGHTA, CDR2 FQGNSA. Trimming cost V 5 bases and J 0 bases, with 17 bases left between them. CDR3 size: 17 residues. CDR3 coding DNA: TGTGCCAGCAGCGGCGACCCGCCCCGAGACTCCTACAATGAGCAGTTCTTC. Translating gives CASSGDPPRDSYNEQFF.

The chain employs TRBV19 and TRBJ2-1, with 12 bases that match TRBD1. The CDR3 is 15 residues long. Germline loops: CDR1 LNHDA, CDR2 SQIVND (reference sequence). Trimming took 3 bases from V and 10 from J; bases not matched to a gene: 7. In nucleotides, the CDR3 is TGTGCCAGTAGTATGTTCGGGACAGGGGGCTTCGAGCAGTTCTTC. Protein sequence: CASSMFGTGGFEQFF.

The table lists this clonotype with a few counts. The chain uses TRBV12-3 or TRBV12-4 and TRBJ2-2; no clear D. The CDR3 spans 15 residues. V dropped 6 bases and J dropped 4 bases, with 15 bases sitting between them. CDR3: CASSSGLIVTGELFF. The CDR3, as DNA: TGTGCCAGCAGCTCAGGCCTTATCGTCACCGGGGAGCTGTTTTTT.

This clonotype was seen only a few times. The J gene is TRBJ2-5, the V gene TRBV19; possibly TRBD2 for D (6 bases). This CDR3 region has 14 residues. Germline CDR1 LNHDA, CDR2 SQIVND (reference sequence). V was shortened by 7 bases and J by 1 base, with 13 bases between the two germline ends. The CDR3 bases are TGTGCCAGTAACGGGCGGGACTTCCAAGAGACCCAGTACTTC. This codes for CASNGRDFQETQYF.

This clonotype appeared a few times. The CDR3 DNA sequence: TGTGCCAGCAGCCCCATGTGGGGACGGGGGGCTCAAAAACTGTTTTTT. It specifies CASSPMWGRGAQKLFF. The chain couples TRBV7-2 to TRBJ1-4; D possibly corresponds to TRBD1 (6 bases). Deletions cut 5 bases from V and 9 bases from J, with 22 bases between. Germline CDR1 reads SGHTA; CDR2 reads FQGNSA. The CDR3 sequence is 16 residues long.

This clonotype turned up a few times. The chain couples TRBV4-1 to TRBJ1-6; D remains unclear. The CDR3 has 15 amino acids. The V gene's germline CDR1 is MGHRA and CDR2 YSYEKL. V was cut by 4 bases and J by 8 bases, with 15 bases left in between. The chain's CDR3 is CASSRYRYLDSPLHF. The CDR3, as DNA: TGCGCCAGCAGCCGATACCGTTATTTGGATTCACCCCTCCACTTT.

The rearrangement joins TRBV7-9 to TRBJ2-3; D might be TRBD2 (6 bases). V lost 3 bases and J 0 bases, leaving 13 bases between the germline ends. The CDR3 is made up of 16 amino acids. Germline V CDR1 and CDR2: SEHNR, FQNEAQ (reference sequence). Here the CDR3 DNA reads TGTGCCAGCAGCTTGGGCGGGACCCTGAGCACAGATACGCAGTATTTT. Translation: CASSLGGTLSTDTQYF.

This clonotype appeared a few times. The chain has TRBV12-3 or TRBV12-4 and TRBJ1-3, with D unresolved. Trimming cost V 2 bases and J 3 bases, with 8 bases left between them. This CDR3 has 14 amino acids. This CDR3 is CASSLRLSGNTIYF. In DNA, the CDR3 is TGTGCCAGCAGTTTACGACTGAGTGGAAACACCATATATTTT.

The genes are TRBV10-3 and TRBJ1-6; no definite D call. The V gene's germline CDR1 is ENHRY and CDR2 SYGVKD. CDR3 length equals 14 residues. V shed 3 bases and J shed 8 bases, with 11 bases lying between them. The CDR3 is CAISEDKGYSPLHF. The CDR3, as DNA: TGTGCCATCAGTGAAGATAAGGGTTATTCACCCCTCCACTTT.

The chain has TRBV11-2 and TRBJ2-4; D is undetermined. Germline CDR1 and CDR2: SGHAT and FQNNGV. The CDR3 has 15 amino acids. Trimming removed 1 base from V and 0 bases from J, with 7 bases in between. This CDR3 is CASSLADLAKNIQYF. The CDR3 DNA is TGTGCCAGCAGCTTAGCCGACCTAGCCAAAAACATTCAGTACTTC.

The chain employs TRBV7-9 and TRBJ1-2; 8 nucleotides match TRBD1. With V trimmed by 5 bases and J by 6 bases, 11 bases remained unmatched. Germline-derived CDR1 and CDR2 are SEHNR and FQNEAQ (reference sequence). This CDR3 has 15 amino acids. CDR3 amino acids: CASSPGQGLVHGYTF. Here the CDR3 DNA reads TGTGCCAGCAGCCCAGGACAGGGTTTGGTGCATGGCTACACCTTC.

This clonotype appeared a few times. This chain joins TRBV4-1 and TRBJ1-1; D is unresolved. The V gene lost 1 base and the J gene lost 6 bases, with 12 bases spanning the gap. Per germline, CDR1 MGHRA and CDR2 YSYEKL. The CDR3 consists of 14 residues. CDR3 coding DNA: TGCGCCAGCAGCCAAGTCACATACTCGGCTGAAGCTTTCTTT. Encoded protein: CASSQVTYSAEAFF.

The V and J genes are TRBV6-5 and TRBJ1-3; 7 bases align to TRBD1. The CDR3 is made up of 16 amino acids. Trimming cost V 8 bases and J 0 bases; bases outside gene matches: 10. Germline V CDR1 and CDR2: MNHEY, SVGAGI. Here the CDR3 reads CASGTVGDYSGNTIYF. The DNA for the CDR3 is TGTGCCAGCGGGACAGTTGGGGATTACTCTGGAAACACCATATATTTT.

This clonotype was counted between two and nine times. CDR3 nucleotide sequence: TGTGCCAGCAGCTCAGAACGGCTACCGGAGACCCAGTACTTC. This sequence encodes CASSSERLPETQYF. J is TRBJ2-5 and V is TRBV11-2; D is unclear. This CDR3 is 14 amino acids long. Germline lookup yields CDR1 SGHAT and CDR2 FQNNGV. The V end was cut by 4 bases, the J end by 5 bases, with 14 bases between.

This clonotype occurred many times. This CDR3 reads CASSGFGREDEQYF. As DNA, the CDR3 is TGTGCCAGCAGCGGATTCGGCAGGGAGGACGAGCAGTACTTC. The rearrangement uses TRBV9 and TRBJ2-7, with a tentative D call TRBD2 (6 bases). With 3 bases removed from V and 5 bases from J, the gap between germline ends came to 15 bases. The CDR3 runs 14 residues. Per the germline V gene, CDR1 is SGDLS and CDR2 is YYNGEE.

The gene calls are TRBV30 and TRBJ1-2; D is uncertain. Trimming removed 2 bases from V and 4 bases from J, with 11 bases in between. This CDR3 has 13 residues. Looked up from germline, CDR1 is GTSNPN and CDR2 is SVGIG (reference sequence). The CDR3: CAWSPRESYGYTF. The CDR3 DNA reads TGTGCCTGGAGTCCCCGGGAGAGCTATGGCTACACCTTC.

The genes are TRBV9 and TRBJ2-1, with D maybe TRBD2 (5 bases). V was clipped by 0 bases and J by 6 bases, with 10 bases between them. Germline lookup yields CDR1 SGDLS and CDR2 YYNGEE. CDR3 length: 14 residues. The DNA of the CDR3 is TGTGCCAGCAGCGTAGAGGACTCCCCCAATGAGCAGTTCTTC. The encoded protein is CASSVEDSPNEQFF.

J is TRBJ2-5 and V is TRBV20-1; 14 bases agree with TRBD2. The CDR3 totals 18 residues. Germline V gene sequence: CDR1 DFQATT, CDR2 SNEGSKA (reference sequence). The V segment lost 5 bases and the J segment 0 bases; nucleotides outside the gene matches: 11. CDR3 bases: TGCAGTGCTTCCGCCGGACTAGCGGGGGGCCGGTACCAAGAGACCCAGTACTTC. It specifies CSASAGLAGGRYQETQYF.

The rearrangement joins TRBV19 to TRBJ1-1, with TRBD1 matching over 9 bases. Germline-derived CDR1 and CDR2 are LNHDA and SQIVND (reference sequence). Germline trimming cut 8 bases from V and 1 base from J; bases unmatched to any gene: 5. The CDR3 runs 14 residues. The CDR3 reads CASRGQGSNTEAFF. The CDR3 DNA follows: TGTGCCAGTCGGGGACAGGGATCGAACACTGAAGCTTTCTTT. The full variable domain, its missing parts supplied by reference TRBV19 and TRBJ1-1, is DGGITQSPKYLFRKEGQNVTLSCEQNLNHDAMYWYRQDPGQGLRLIYYSQIVNDFQKGDIAEGYSVSREKKESFPLTVTSAQKNPTAFYLCASRGQGSNTEAFFGQGTRLTVV.

V and J are TRBV3-1 and TRBJ1-4; the D gene is possibly TRBD1 (5 bases). V lost 3 bases to trimming and J lost 7 bases, with 15 bases between them. The germline V gene has CDR1 LGHDT and CDR2 YNNKEL (reference sequence). CDR3 length: 15 amino acids. The DNA of the CDR3 is TGTGCCAGCAGCCATGGGACCGCATCGGGTGAAAAACTGTTTTTT. The encoded protein is CASSHGTASGEKLFF.

The table lists this clonotype with a few counts. CDR3 DNA sequence: TGTGCCAGCAGCCCCGTTAGCGGGGGGTACGAGCAGTACTTC. Encoded protein: CASSPVSGGYEQYF. V is TRBV7-2 and J is TRBJ2-7; 10 bases align to TRBD2. The CDR3 covers 14 residues. The germline V gene has CDR1 SGHTA and CDR2 FQGNSA. Trimming cost V 5 bases and J 4 bases; bases outside gene matches: 5.